The TCR beta chain under discussion was sequenced for a study of CD8 T cells in ankylosing spondylitis. Whole-study findings and limits: Clones linked with disease were CD8+ and fairly uncommon in the peripheral blood. Reported data indicate significant enrichment of disease-linked clones within matched ankylosing spondylitis synovial fluid. Ankylosing spondylitis blood appeared to be characterized by a TCR beta motif of several highly homologous variants.

This clonotype was observed at least ten times. Its antigen is not known. Quantitative 5'-RACE was performed with molecular barcodes, and it yielded the TCR beta libraries. One entry per CDR3 protein results from TCRdb running MiXCR on the 5' RACE reads. The table shows some 150,000 distinct CDR3 sequences, with around 43% occurring only once. V dropped 6 bases and J dropped 4; count of bases not matched to a gene: 9. CDR3 length: 15 residues. This clonotype originated in a male donor with ankylosing spondylitis. Sequenced sample: synovial fluid, either unsorted or a sorted T cell fraction (not recorded which). The chain is built from TRBV12-3 or TRBV12-4 and TRBJ2-3; 8 bases agree with TRBD2. The CDR3 nucleotides read TGTGCCAGCAGCCTTGGTGCGGGACTAGCAGATACGCAGTATTTT. Protein sequence: CASSLGAGLADTQYF.